The 2 T cell receptor beta chains below were found in one sample sequenced in a study of CD8 T cells in Susac syndrome. A quantity of roughly 0.5 to 1 ug RNA underwent reverse transcription using random hexamers. TCRdb fed the immunoSEQ multiplex PCR reads into MiXCR, producing one record per CDR3 protein. The sample includes 400,000 or so distinct CDR3 sequences, around 85% of them seen just once. Sequencing input: CD8+ T cells from PBMCs. The source is a human donor with multiple sclerosis.

This chain links TRBV6-5 with TRBJ1-2, with 9 bases matching TRBD1. Germline V CDR1 and CDR2: MNHEY, SVGAGI. V lost 2 bases, J lost 5 bases, and 6 bases stayed unmatched. This CDR3 contains 15 residues. This CDR3 is CASSYGQGTYYGYTF. Written as DNA, the CDR3 is TGTGCCAGCAGTTACGGACAGGGGACTTATTATGGCTACACCTTC.

V usage is TRBV30 and J usage is TRBJ1-6; D is possibly TRBD1 (5 bases). The ends were cut back, 1 base at V and 5 bases at J, with 12 bases in the middle. The CDR3 is made up of 15 amino acids. Germline CDR1 GTSNPN, CDR2 SVGIG (reference sequence). CDR3: CAWSAGAGNNSPLHF. In nucleotides, the CDR3 is TGTGCCTGGAGTGCCGGGGCGGGCAATAATTCACCCCTCCACTTT. Filled out from reference TRBV30 and TRBJ1-6, the complete variable domain reads SQTIHQWPATLVQPVGSPLSLECTVEGTSNPNLYWYRQAAGRGLQLLFYSVGIGQISSEVPQNLSASRPQDRQFILSSKKLLLSDSGFYLCAWSAGAGNNSPLHFGNGTRLTVT.